This TCR beta chain was sequenced during a study of T cells in Graves' hyperthyroidism and ophthalmopathy. Study outcomes and limitations: Most thyroid-expanded clonotypes above 0.001 were also found in blood. A model built on 13 V-J features separated ophthalmopathy from stable hyperthyroidism.

RNA transcripts provided the source from which TCR beta CDR3 regions were amplified. RT-PCR in the first round (using the HTBI primer set) targeted the TCR CDR3. TCRdb independently ran MiXCR on the multiplex PCR reads; one entry per CDR3 protein. The sample has about 600,000 distinct CDR3 sequences, roughly a sixth seen once; the top ten hold around 3.5%. Enrolled ophthalmopathy patients presented with a Clinical Activity Score of at least 3, a NOSPECS grade of at least 4, and disease duration under 3 months. Lactation, pregnancy, other autoimmune disease or uncontrolled infection excluded patients. This clonotype turned up a few times. Its cognate antigen is unknown. The germline CDR1 and CDR2 sequences are SEHNR and FQNEAQ (reference sequence). Trimming removed 6 bases from V and 2 bases from J, with 14 bases in between. The CDR3 extends over 14 amino acids.

The chain recombines TRBV7-9 with TRBJ2-7; maybe TRBD2 (6 bases). The sequence came from a woman aged 40 to 50 with Graves' ophthalmopathy. Sequenced input: blood. The CDR3 reads CASSSIAAAYEQYF. In nucleotides, the CDR3 is TGTGCCAGCAGTTCCATAGCGGCGGCCTACGAGCAGTACTTC.